A selection of T cell receptor beta chains follows, all from one sample in a study of T cells after yellow fever vaccination. One entry per CDR3 protein, called by TCRdb with MiXCR from the 5' RACE reads. This table holds about 340,000 distinct CDR3 sequences, under 5% found once. Sequenced material: PBMCs, taken 5 days after the yellow fever booster vaccination. The source is a man aged 18 to 29 who received the YFV17D yellow fever vaccine. The CDR3 runs from the conserved cysteine through the conserved F or W. A D gene is named only where the DNA matches it firmly. Where a row states a size, it is once, few, many or the class of an expanded clone; other rows omit it.

J gene: TRBJ2-7; D gene: TRBD2; clone size: -; V gene: TRBV12-3/TRBV12-4; CDR3 protein: CATSWGEGGYEQYF; CDR3 DNA: TGTGCCACCTCCTGGGGGGAGGGTGGGTACGAGCAGTACTTC
J gene: TRBJ1-5; D gene: -; clone size: many; V gene: TRBV7-9; CDR3 protein: CASSQGGINQPQHF; CDR3 DNA: TGTGCCAGCAGCCAAGGTGGGATTAATCAGCCCCAGCATTTT
J gene: TRBJ1-5; D gene: -; clone size: -; V gene: TRBV12-3/TRBV12-4; CDR3 protein: CASTATLNQPQHF; CDR3 DNA: TGTGCCAGCACCGCAACATTAAATCAGCCCCAGCATTTT
J gene: TRBJ1-5; D gene: -; clone size: -; V gene: TRBV18; CDR3 protein: CASSPAQPQHF; CDR3 DNA: TGTGCCAGCTCACCGGCTCAGCCCCAGCATTTT
J gene: TRBJ2-7; D gene: -; clone size: few; V gene: TRBV20-1; CDR3 protein: CSARDTQSYEQYF; CDR3 DNA: TGCAGTGCCCGGGACACCCAATCCTACGAGCAGTACTTC
J gene: TRBJ2-1; D gene: TRBD2; clone size: -; V gene: TRBV7-3; CDR3 protein: CASSPPSLAGGPNEQFF; CDR3 DNA: TGTGCCAGCAGCCCCCCGTCGCTAGCGGGGGGGCCTAATGAGCAGTTCTTC
J gene: TRBJ1-3; D gene: -; clone size: many; V gene: TRBV20-1; CDR3 protein: CSARAGSGNTIYF; CDR3 DNA: TGCAGTGCTAGAGCCGGCTCGGGAAACACCATATATTTT
J gene: TRBJ2-4; D gene: -; clone size: few; V gene: TRBV28; CDR3 protein: CASSLMDGLAKNIQYF; CDR3 DNA: TGTGCCAGCAGCCTTATGGACGGACTAGCCAAAAACATTCAGTACTTC
J gene: TRBJ2-1; D gene: TRBD2; clone size: many; V gene: TRBV19; CDR3 protein: CASSISSGDYNEQFF; CDR3 DNA: TGTGCCAGTAGTATTTCTAGCGGGGATTACAATGAGCAGTTCTTC
J gene: TRBJ2-1; D gene: -; clone size: -; V gene: TRBV4-1; CDR3 protein: CASSQVYNEQFF; CDR3 DNA: TGCGCCAGCAGCCAAGTCTACAATGAGCAGTTCTTC
J gene: TRBJ2-5; D gene: TRBD1; clone size: many; V gene: TRBV29-1; CDR3 protein: CSVWTGAETQYF; CDR3 DNA: TGCAGCGTCTGGACAGGGGCTGAGACCCAGTACTTC
J gene: TRBJ1-2; D gene: -; clone size: -; V gene: TRBV12-3/TRBV12-4; CDR3 protein: CASSWGSKGDYTF; CDR3 DNA: TGTGCCAGCAGTTGGGGATCGAAAGGAGACTACACCTTC
J gene: TRBJ2-4; D gene: -; clone size: few; V gene: TRBV3-1; CDR3 protein: CASSQDGGWDIQYF; CDR3 DNA: TGTGCCAGCAGCCAAGACGGAGGGTGGGACATTCAGTACTTC
J gene: TRBJ2-1; D gene: -; clone size: many; V gene: TRBV6-6; CDR3 protein: CASRQGMGEQFF; CDR3 DNA: TGTGCCAGCAGACAGGGAATGGGTGAGCAGTTCTTC
J gene: TRBJ2-7; D gene: -; clone size: -; V gene: TRBV7-9; CDR3 protein: CASSPLKEQYF; CDR3 DNA: TGTGCCAGCAGCCCCCTAAAGGAGCAGTACTTC
J gene: TRBJ1-4; D gene: TRBD1; clone size: few; V gene: TRBV20-1; CDR3 protein: CSAREGTGVGEKLFF; CDR3 DNA: TGCAGTGCTAGAGAAGGGACAGGGGTAGGCGAAAAACTGTTTTTT
J gene: TRBJ2-5; D gene: -; clone size: few; V gene: TRBV6-5; CDR3 protein: CASSYFREGSGETQYF; CDR3 DNA: TGTGCCAGCAGTTACTTCCGTGAAGGGTCCGGAGAGACCCAGTACTTC
J gene: TRBJ2-5; D gene: -; clone size: many; V gene: TRBV5-1; CDR3 protein: CASSWASGGWETQYF; CDR3 DNA: TGCGCCAGCAGCTGGGCTTCTGGGGGCTGGGAGACCCAGTACTTC
J gene: TRBJ1-2; D gene: -; clone size: -; V gene: TRBV7-2; CDR3 protein: CASSKREGNYGYTF; CDR3 DNA: TGTGCCAGCAGCAAAAGGGAGGGGAACTATGGCTACACCTTC
J gene: TRBJ1-1; D gene: -; clone size: few; V gene: TRBV20-1; CDR3 protein: CSASVGLTIDTEAFF; CDR3 DNA: TGCAGTGCTAGCGTCGGCCTAACAATCGACACTGAAGCTTTCTTT
J gene: TRBJ1-1; D gene: -; clone size: -; V gene: TRBV5-1; CDR3 protein: CASSGRGKDTEAFF; CDR3 DNA: TGCGCCAGCAGCGGCAGGGGAAAGGACACTGAAGCTTTCTTT
J gene: TRBJ1-2; D gene: -; clone size: many; V gene: TRBV25-1; CDR3 protein: CASSVTRYGGYTF; CDR3 DNA: TGTGCCAGCAGTGTTACCCGATACGGTGGCTACACCTTC
J gene: TRBJ2-3; D gene: -; clone size: few; V gene: TRBV5-1; CDR3 protein: CASSLARWTDTQYF; CDR3 DNA: TGCGCCAGCAGCTTGGCCAGGTGGACCGATACGCAGTATTTT
J gene: TRBJ1-4; D gene: -; clone size: many; V gene: TRBV27; CDR3 protein: CASRRAVANEKLFF; CDR3 DNA: TGTGCCAGCCGCCGAGCGGTAGCTAATGAAAAACTGTTTTTT
J gene: TRBJ2-2; D gene: TRBD2; clone size: few; V gene: TRBV7-2; CDR3 protein: CASSFGLGEAGELFF; CDR3 DNA: TGTGCCAGCAGCTTCGGACTAGGGGAGGCCGGGGAGCTGTTTTTT
J gene: TRBJ2-2; D gene: -; clone size: many; V gene: TRBV3-1; CDR3 protein: CASSQDWGIPGELFF; CDR3 DNA: TGTGCCAGCAGCCAAGATTGGGGAATCCCCGGGGAGCTGTTTTTT
J gene: TRBJ2-3; D gene: -; clone size: many; V gene: TRBV7-9; CDR3 protein: CASSRDTQYF; CDR3 DNA: TGTGCCAGCAGCCGAGATACGCAGTATTTT
J gene: TRBJ2-1; D gene: TRBD2; clone size: -; V gene: TRBV7-2; CDR3 protein: CASSLVVAGGGEQFF; CDR3 DNA: TGTGCCAGCAGCCTAGTAGTGGCGGGGGGAGGAGAGCAGTTCTTC
J gene: TRBJ2-3; D gene: -; clone size: -; V gene: TRBV5-6; CDR3 protein: CASSRSGATDTQYF; CDR3 DNA: TGTGCCAGCAGCCGCTCAGGGGCCACAGATACGCAGTATTTT
J gene: TRBJ2-4; D gene: -; clone size: many; V gene: TRBV28; CDR3 protein: CASSQPWEETKNIQYF; CDR3 DNA: TGTGCCAGCAGCCAACCCTGGGAAGAGACCAAAAACATTCAGTACTTC
J gene: TRBJ2-1; D gene: -; clone size: -; V gene: TRBV11-2; CDR3 protein: CASSLVSLNNEQFF; CDR3 DNA: TGTGCCAGCAGCTTAGTGTCTTTGAACAATGAGCAGTTCTTC
J gene: TRBJ1-1; D gene: TRBD1; clone size: many; V gene: TRBV2; CDR3 protein: CASRGTGGAITEAFF; CDR3 DNA: TGTGCCAGCAGGGGGACAGGGGGCGCAATCACTGAAGCTTTCTTT
J gene: TRBJ2-5; D gene: -; clone size: few; V gene: TRBV11-2; CDR3 protein: CASSPTITGRETQYF; CDR3 DNA: TGTGCCAGCAGTCCAACGATTACAGGGAGGGAGACCCAGTACTTC
J gene: TRBJ1-2; D gene: -; clone size: -; V gene: TRBV5-5; CDR3 protein: CASSFEAASPGGYTF; CDR3 DNA: TGTGCCAGCAGCTTCGAAGCGGCCAGTCCCGGAGGCTACACCTTC
J gene: TRBJ2-1; D gene: -; clone size: many; V gene: TRBV20-1; CDR3 protein: CSATEQNRFHEQFF; CDR3 DNA: TGCAGTGCTACCGAACAAAACAGGTTCCATGAGCAGTTCTTC